The sequence of this T cell receptor beta chain was determined in a study of T cells after yellow fever vaccination. This clonotype was picked up many times. No DNA is shown, since the ends of the CDR3 on it are uncertain; the CDR3 is the one TCRdb lists. Termini included, the CDR3 measures 11 amino acids. Looked up from germline, CDR1 is SQVTM and CDR2 is ANQGSEA. A universal primer site and UMIs were added as TCR cDNA was made by 5'RACE template switching. Each CDR3 protein is one row after TCRdb ran MiXCR on the 5' RACE reads. Here the sample spans over 120,000 distinct CDR3 sequences, around 6.3% being singletons.

The input for sequencing was CD4+ T cells sorted from PBMCs, taken 10 days after the yellow fever booster vaccination. J is TRBJ2-1 and V is TRBV29-1; TRBD2 was called by the table and not checked on the DNA. The clonotype comes from a young man who received the YFV17D yellow fever vaccine. The chain's CDR3 is CSVGSGSGEFF.